Following are 20 T cell receptor beta chains from one sample sequenced in a study of T-cell reconstitution after alpha-beta-depleted transplantation in children. During its preparation, the TCRbeta library received unique molecular identifiers. TCRdb ran MiXCR on the PCR reads and lists one entry per CDR3 protein. The sample has fewer than 350,000 distinct CDR3 sequences, around 10% seen once; the top ten hold 7.5%. The source was PBMCs, collected before TCRalphabeta/CD19-depleted stem cell transplant. These receptor sequences come from a boy under two years old with acute myeloid leukemia, due to receive a stem cell transplant.

This clonotype was found many times. The genes are TRBV27 and TRBJ2-3; the match to TRBD1 covers 7 bases. This CDR3 has 15 amino acids. Trimming cost V 3 bases and J 2 bases; bases outside gene matches: 5. Germline CDR1 and CDR2: MNHEY and SMNVEV (reference sequence). The CDR3 sequence: CASSLTGFVTDTQYF. The DNA of the CDR3 is TGTGCCAGCAGTTTGACAGGGTTTGTCACAGATACGCAGTATTTT.

Of note for this clonotype: Since a much larger clone is just one base distant, this may be a read error. V usage is TRBV29-1 and J usage is TRBJ2-1, with D possibly called TRBD1 or TRBD2 (5 bases each). Germline CDR1 and CDR2: SQVTM and ANQGSEA. Trimming cost V 7 bases and J 3 bases, with 16 bases left between them. The CDR3 consists of 14 residues. CDR3 coding DNA: TGCAGCGCTGAGGGGAGAGCGGTCTACAATGAGCAGTTCTTC. The encoded protein is CSAEGRAVYNEQFF.

This clonotype was found many times. V usage is TRBV14 and J usage is TRBJ2-5; no definite D call. V was trimmed by 2 bases and J by 2 bases, leaving 15 bases between them. Looked up from germline, CDR1 is SGHDN and CDR2 is FVKESK. The length of the CDR3 is 16 residues. CDR3 sequence (DNA): TGTGCCAGCAGCCAACCTGTACCCTTTTTTCAAGAGACCCAGTACTTC. Amino acid sequence: CASSQPVPFFQETQYF.

This clonotype was counted ten times or more. The chain combines TRBV11-2 with TRBJ2-1; D remains ambiguous. Germline V gene lookup returns CDR1 SGHAT and CDR2 FQNNGV. The CDR3 has 13 residues. Trimming took 0 bases from V and 6 from J, leaving 6 bases between them. This chain's CDR3 is CASSLEFPNEQFF. The CDR3 DNA follows: TGTGCCAGCAGCTTAGAGTTCCCCAATGAGCAGTTCTTC.

This clonotype was seen at least ten times. The rearrangement uses TRBV4-2 and TRBJ1-1; TRBD1 is a possible D gene (5 bases). CDR1 LGHNA and CDR2 YNFKEQ come from the germline V gene. CDR3 length: 15 residues. The V end lost 0 bases, the J end lost 5 bases, and 13 bases lay between the germline ends. The CDR3 region is CASSQDRLGGTEAFF. CDR3 DNA: TGTGCCAGCAGCCAAGATCGGCTCGGGGGGACTGAAGCTTTCTTT.

This clonotype has at least ten counts. The V and J genes are TRBV18 and TRBJ2-1, with TRBD2 matching over 7 bases. CDR1 is KGHSH, CDR2 LQKENI, per germline. The CDR3 spans 16 residues. V lost 2 bases and J lost 6; bases outside the gene matches: 10. CDR3 region: CASSPVAGEGLNEQFF. The CDR3 DNA sequence: TGTGCCAGCTCACCAGTGGCGGGGGAAGGACTCAATGAGCAGTTCTTC.

The rearrangement links TRBV12-3 or TRBV12-4 to TRBJ2-2; 9 bases fit TRBD1. CDR3 length: 15 amino acids. V trimming: 3 bases; J trimming: 4 bases; junction bases outside the gene matches: 3. The CDR3 protein is CASSFRDRATGELFF. CDR3 nucleotides: TGTGCCAGCAGTTTCCGGGACAGGGCCACCGGGGAGCTGTTTTTT.

Details on this clonotype: This could be a read error, since a much larger clone is one nucleotide away. The chain uses TRBV5-1 and TRBJ2-5, with no clear D. There are 14 residues in the CDR3. Deletions cut 7 bases from V and 2 bases from J, with 15 bases between. CDR1 SGHRS and CDR2 YFSETQ come from the germline V gene. The CDR3 is CASARGPAQETQYF. The CDR3 bases are TGCGCCAGCGCACGTGGGCCAGCTCAAGAGACCCAGTACTTC.

This clonotype was counted ten times or more. This chain connects TRBV7-8 to TRBJ2-7; D is tentatively TRBD1 or TRBD2 (5 bases each). The CDR3 totals 15 residues. Germline values: CDR1 SGHVS, CDR2 FQNEAQ. Between the trimmed V and J ends, which lost 1 base and 2 bases, there was a span of 12 bases. CDR3 residues: CASSLDRGAPYEQYF. CDR3 DNA sequence: TGTGCCAGCAGCTTAGATCGAGGGGCCCCCTACGAGCAGTACTTC. Supplemented by reference TRBV7-8 and TRBJ2-7, the full variable domain reads GAGVSQSPRYKVAKRGQDVALRCDPISGHVSLFWYQQALGQGPEFLTYFQNEAQLDKSGLPSDRFFAERPEGSVSTLKIQRTQQEDSAVYLCASSLDRGAPYEQYFGPGTRLTVT.

In this sample, this clonotype turned up a few times. The chain joins TRBV27 to TRBJ2-1; D might be TRBD2 (5 bases). Per germline, CDR1 MNHEY and CDR2 SMNVEV (reference sequence). The CDR3 runs to 14 residues. Trimming shortened V by 10 bases and J by 0 bases, and 13 bases separated the two germline ends. The CDR3 loop reads CAIRTGSSYNEQFF. The CDR3 region has the DNA TGTGCCATCAGGACTGGGAGCTCCTACAATGAGCAGTTCTTC.

This chain uses TRBV19 with TRBJ2-7, with TRBD2 as a possible D gene (6 bases). Per germline, CDR1 LNHDA and CDR2 SQIVND (reference sequence). The CDR3 loop spans 15 amino acids. V was cut by 5 bases and J by 2 bases, with 16 bases left in between. CDR3 DNA sequence: TGTGCCAGTAGTTCCCGGAGGGCCTTAACCTACGAGCAGTACTTC. It is translated as CASSSRRALTYEQYF.

There are many counts of this clonotype. This rearrangement joins TRBV6-5 to TRBJ1-2, with D tentatively TRBD1 (6 bases). V was clipped by 6 bases and J by 3 bases, with 11 bases between them. CDR3 length equals 13 residues. The germline V gene has CDR1 MNHEY and CDR2 SVGAGI. CDR3 in amino acids: CASRSGVDYGYTF. CDR3 in DNA: TGTGCCAGCAGGTCAGGGGTTGACTATGGCTACACCTTC.

In its sample, this clonotype was seen a few times. V and J are TRBV6-2 or TRBV6-3 and TRBJ2-4; no clear D gene. Trimming stripped 4 bases from V and 0 bases from J, with 16 bases between. CDR1 and CDR2 (germline): MNHEY, SVGEGT. The CDR3 totals 17 residues. CDR3 nucleotides: TGTGCCAGCAGTTCCACTATCGGACGCGTAGCCAAAAACATTCAGTACTTC. It translates to CASSSTIGRVAKNIQYF.

This clonotype was seen many times. This chain connects TRBV15 to TRBJ1-1; D call uncertain. The V end lost 1 base, the J end lost 3 bases, and 6 bases lay between the germline ends. Germline loops: CDR1 LNHNV, CDR2 YYDKDF (reference sequence). The CDR3 contains 13 residues. This CDR3 reads CATSRGEDTEAFF. The DNA for the CDR3 is TGTGCCACCAGCAGAGGGGAGGACACTGAAGCTTTCTTT.

This clonotype was observed at least ten times. The rearrangement uses TRBV3-1 and TRBJ2-7; D not resolved. This CDR3 spans 14 amino acids. In germline, CDR1 is LGHDT, CDR2 YNNKEL (reference sequence). V was cut by 1 base and J by 5 bases, with 12 bases left in between. The CDR3 DNA follows: TGTGCCAGCAGCCAAGCTCCAGACCGACACGAGCAGTACTTC. Protein product: CASSQAPDRHEQYF.

This sequence joins TRBV12-3 or TRBV12-4 and TRBJ2-1; 7 bases align to TRBD2. V was clipped by 7 bases and J by 7 bases; unmatched bases: 7. There are 13 residues in the CDR3. CDR3 loop: CASTETSRNEQFF. DNA for the CDR3: TGTGCCAGCACCGAGACTAGCCGGAATGAGCAGTTCTTC.

This clonotype was counted ten times or more. The J gene is TRBJ1-2, the V gene TRBV6-7; TRBD1 matches at 7 bases. TRBV6-7 is an open reading frame, and its role is uncertain. With V trimmed by 2 bases and J by 8 bases, 2 bases remained unmatched. The length of the CDR3 is 12 residues. The CDR3 DNA reads as TGTGCCAGCAGTTACGGGACAGCAGGCTACACCTTC. Translation gives CASSYGTAGYTF.

The chain employs TRBV6-2 or TRBV6-3 and TRBJ2-1, with TRBD2 matching 7 bases. Trimming at V came to 2 bases and at J to 0 bases, leaving 7 bases not matched to a gene. CDR3 size: 17 residues. Germline CDR1 reads MNHEY; CDR2 reads SVGEGT. The CDR3 DNA sequence: TGTGCCAGCAGTTACGGCGGGAGCCCCAGCTCCTACAATGAGCAGTTCTTC. It specifies CASSYGGSPSSYNEQFF.

This clonotype was seen a handful of times. The V and J genes are TRBV20-1 and TRBJ1-5; TRBD1 might be the D (5 bases). CDR3 size: 14 residues. The V and J ends lost 3 bases and 2 bases respectively, with 11 bases between them. The germline gives CDR1 DFQATT, CDR2 SNEGSKA (reference sequence). CDR3 sequence: CSARVGAGNQPQHF. CDR3 coding DNA: TGCAGTGCTAGGGTAGGGGCGGGCAATCAGCCCCAGCATTTT.

This clonotype was seen at least ten times. The gene calls are TRBV28 and TRBJ2-1; 10 positions match TRBD1. The CDR3 loop spans 17 amino acids. J gave up 2 bases and V 2 bases, and 6 bases lay outside the gene matches. CDR1 is MDHEN, CDR2 SYDVKM, per germline. Here the CDR3 DNA reads TGTGCCAGCAGTTTAGTCCCGGGACAGGGGCCCTACAATGAGCAGTTCTTC. This sequence encodes CASSLVPGQGPYNEQFF.